Following are 5 T cell receptor beta chains from one sample sequenced in a study of blood T cell repertoires in COVID-19. Clones were sequenced by immunoSEQ multiplex PCR, and TCRdb holds only the in-frame ones, with some missing. The repertoire holds some 200,000 clones, with 88% as singletons. Sequencing used peripheral blood. The source of these receptors is a man between 65 and 85 years old with acute or convalescent COVID-19.

This clone has a single count. V usage is TRBV3-1 (or the pseudogene TRBV3-2) and J usage is TRBJ2-1; 8 nucleotides align to TRBD2. Germline V gene data show CDR1 as LGHDT and CDR2 as YNNKEL (reference sequence). The V segment lost 1 base and the J segment 10 bases; nucleotides outside the gene matches: 21. The CDR3 is 19 residues long. The CDR3 spells CASSQGWGTGLASGLEQFF. In nucleotides, the CDR3 is TGTGCCAGCAGCCAAGGGTGGGGAACAGGACTAGCCAGTGGGTTGGAGCAGTTCTTC.

The chain is built from TRBV11-2 and TRBJ2-7; D is possibly TRBD1 (5 bases). Trimming took 6 bases from V and 4 from J, leaving 28 bases between them. The CDR3 runs to 18 residues. Per the germline V gene, CDR1 is SGHAT and CDR2 is FQNNGV. The CDR3 DNA reads TGTGCCAGCAGTTTAACCGAAGCTAGGGGCCGCGTCCCGTACGAGCAGTACTTC. Protein product: CASSLTEARGRVPYEQYF.

The chain carries TRBV7-8 and TRBJ2-5; TRBD2 might be the D (6 bases). The CDR3 contains 15 residues. With 4 bases removed from V and 5 bases from J, the gap between germline ends came to 17 bases. The germline CDR1 and CDR2 sequences are SGHVS and FQNEAQ. The CDR3 protein is CASSYQRRAGETQYF. The CDR3 DNA sequence: TGTGCCAGCAGCTACCAAAGGAGGGCGGGGGAGACCCAGTACTTC.

The J gene is TRBJ2-3, the V gene TRBV29-1, with TRBD2 identical over 10 bases. Germline V gene sequence: CDR1 SQVTM, CDR2 ANQGSEA. With 3 bases clipped from V and 1 base from J, the junction kept 7 bases outside the gene matches. The length of the CDR3 is 16 residues. The CDR3 sequence: CSVDQRGTSGTDTQYF. The CDR3 DNA reads as TGCAGCGTTGATCAGAGGGGGACTAGCGGCACAGATACGCAGTATTTT.

This CDR3 is CASSQDSMHGGELFF. DNA of the CDR3: TGCGCCAGCAGCCAAGATAGCATGCACGGCGGGGAGCTGTTTTTT. This chain connects TRBV4-3 to TRBJ2-2; no firm D call. The V end lost 0 bases, the J end lost 7 bases, and 12 bases lay between the germline ends. Germline CDR1 and CDR2: LGHNA and YSLEER. The CDR3 is 15 amino acids.